This T cell receptor beta chain was retrieved from a study of cytomegalovirus exposure and HLA in healthy donors. This clone was recorded only once. V lost 2 bases and J lost 8, with 13 bases in between. There are 15 residues in the CDR3. CDR1 and CDR2 (germline): MNHEY, SMNVEV (reference sequence). Amplification used 60 Vbeta primers and 13 Jbeta primers. Assay used: immunoSEQ multiplex PCR; TCRdb lists only in-frame clones, some missing. The sample yields about 150,000 clones, approximately 77% seen once. The chain links TRBV27 to TRBJ1-6; TRBD1 is a possible D gene (5 bases). Source material: PBMCs. The receptor was isolated from a woman in her thirties or forties in good health and CMV-seronegative. CDR3: CASSLVGPRYSPLHF. The CDR3 DNA reads TGTGCCAGCAGTTTAGTGGGGCCGCGATATTCACCCCTCCACTTT.